These 11 T cell receptor beta chains were all obtained from the same sample, sequenced in a study of cytomegalovirus exposure and HLA in healthy donors. In the PCR, 60 Vbeta and 13 Jbeta primers were used. TCRdb's copy holds only in-frame clones and misses some; the assay was immunoSEQ multiplex PCR. The record lists 30,000 to 50,000 clones, of which the ten most abundant hold around 3.1%. The sample taken for sequencing was PBMCs. These receptors all come from a woman in her twenties or thirties in good health and CMV-seropositive.

The genes are TRBV7-9 and TRBJ1-2, with a tentative D call TRBD1 (6 bases). Trimming took 6 bases from V and 4 from J, leaving 18 bases between them. This CDR3 is 15 amino acids long. Germline values: CDR1 SEHNR, CDR2 FQNEAQ (reference sequence). CDR3 DNA: TGTGCCAGCAGACAGACCGACAGGTTTGGCTATGGCTACACCTTC. Its translation: CASRQTDRFGYGYTF.

This rearrangement joins TRBV11-3 to TRBJ1-1; 7 bases are a match to TRBD1. The CDR3 extends over 15 amino acids. CDR1 SGHNT and CDR2 YENEEA come from the germline V gene. The junction had 7 bases not matched to a gene; V was cut back by 6 bases and J by 0 bases. This CDR3 is CASRLPGTVNTEAFF. The DNA for the CDR3 is TGTGCCAGCAGACTACCCGGGACAGTGAACACTGAAGCTTTCTTT.

This chain links TRBV6-1 with TRBJ1-4; D ambiguous. CDR3 length: 14 amino acids. The germline V and J ends were trimmed by 7 bases and 8 bases, with 17 bases remaining between them. The V gene's germline CDR1 is MNHNS and CDR2 SASEGT. DNA of the CDR3: TGTGCCAGCATGTCCCGGGGAGTAAGCGAAAAACTGTTTTTT. This codes for CASMSRGVSEKLFF.

The V and J genes are TRBV5-1 and TRBJ1-6; D remains unclear. Trimming took 4 bases from V and 8 from J, leaving 13 bases between them. The CDR3 runs 14 residues. The V gene's germline CDR1 is SGHRS and CDR2 YFSETQ. The CDR3 nucleotides read TGCGCCAGCAGCCCCCGGGAGGGTGATTCACCCCTCCACTTT. This codes for CASSPREGDSPLHF.

This chain connects TRBV5-6 to TRBJ2-5, with unresolved D. CDR1 is SGHDT, CDR2 YYEEEE, per germline. This CDR3 has 14 amino acids. V was clipped by 1 base and J by 1 base, with 8 bases between them. The DNA for the CDR3 is TGTGCCAGCAGCTTGCAGGCAGCCCAAGAGACCCAGTACTTC. It specifies CASSLQAAQETQYF.

The chain carries TRBV4-1 and TRBJ2-1, with a weak D call TRBD2 (5 bases). With 0 bases removed from V and 5 bases from J, the gap between germline ends came to 20 bases. Germline V gene data show CDR1 as MGHRA and CDR2 as YSYEKL. The CDR3 covers 18 residues. Here the CDR3 reads CASSQDEGRVGIDNEQFF. Written as DNA, the CDR3 is TGCGCCAGCAGCCAAGACGAGGGTCGGGTTGGTATCGACAATGAGCAGTTCTTC.

The chain employs TRBV2 and TRBJ2-7; 10 bases align to TRBD1. The V gene's germline CDR1 is SNHLY and CDR2 FYNNEI. This CDR3 contains 15 residues. V shed 5 bases, J shed 3 bases, and the junction held 7 bases outside the gene matches. The DNA of the CDR3 is TGTGCCAGCAGTAAAAGGACAGGGGGAAACTACGAGCAGTACTTC. Its translation: CASSKRTGGNYEQYF.

V and J are TRBV14 and TRBJ2-2; no clear D. The length of the CDR3 is 13 residues. CDR1 is SGHDN, CDR2 FVKESK, per germline. Trimming removed 0 bases from V and 5 bases from J, with 4 bases in between. CDR3 sequence reads: CASSQDRTGELFF. The CDR3 region has the DNA TGTGCCAGCAGCCAAGATCGGACCGGGGAGCTGTTTTTT.

This sequence joins TRBV27 and TRBJ2-3; 8 positions match TRBD1. Per germline, CDR1 MNHEY and CDR2 SMNVEV (reference sequence). V lost 3 bases, J lost 9 bases, and 17 bases stayed unmatched. The CDR3 consists of 17 residues. The CDR3: CASSFPTPGQVLATQYF. Written as DNA, the CDR3 is TGTGCCAGCAGTTTCCCCACCCCGGGACAGGTCCTGGCAACGCAGTATTTT.

The chain couples TRBV7-2 to TRBJ1-6, with D perhaps matching TRBD1 (6 bases). This CDR3 contains 15 residues. V was cut by 1 base and J by 13 bases, with 17 bases left in between. Germline V gene sequence: CDR1 SGHTA, CDR2 FQGNSA. The CDR3 DNA follows: TGTGCCAGCAGCTTAGAGGGACACCCATTAGCGCCCCTCCACTTT. Translation gives CASSLEGHPLAPLHF.

V is TRBV7-8 and J is TRBJ2-6; D not resolved. Trimming took off 3 bases at V and 0 bases at J, with 6 bases between the two ends. Germline V gene sequence: CDR1 SGHVS, CDR2 FQNEAQ. The CDR3 totals 15 residues. The chain's CDR3 is CASSFSSSGANVLTF. CDR3 coding DNA: TGTGCCAGCAGCTTCTCGAGCTCTGGGGCCAACGTCCTGACTTTC.